The following is a T cell receptor beta chain sequence with its context. Germline V lookup: CDR1 LNHNV, CDR2 YYDKDF (reference sequence). This CDR3 has 16 residues. V dropped 0 bases and J dropped 4; count of bases not matched to a gene: 7. This record comes from a study of blood T cell repertoires in COVID-19. Study processing details: Using reference gene primer amplification, nucleated cell counts were estimated. Repertoires were generated with immunoSEQ multiplex PCR, while TCRdb's copy carries only in-frame clones and drops some. From that table come the V and J calls and clone size; the DNA was used to work out D and trimming. Of roughly 150,000 clones listed, approximately 81% are singletons.

The origin of this receptor is a woman aged 55-70 years with COVID-19, enrolled during active disease. Sequences were obtained from peripheral blood. This chain connects TRBV15 to TRBJ1-1; 8 bases match TRBD1. The DNA of the CDR3 is TGTGCCACCAGCAGAGATCGGACAGGGAAGGGCACTGAAGCTTTCTTT. This encodes CATSRDRTGKGTEAFF. Complete variable domain (other parts from reference TRBV15 and TRBJ1-1): DAMVIQNPRYQVTQFGKPVTLSCSQTLNHNVMYWYQQKSSQAPKLLFHYYDKDFNNEADTPDNFQSRRPNTSFCFLDIRSPGLGDTAMYLCATSRDRTGKGTEAFFGQGTRLTVV.